Listed here are 16 T cell receptor beta chains from one sample, sequenced in a study of cytomegalovirus exposure and HLA in healthy donors. PCR amplification relied on 60 Vbeta primers (plus 13 Jbeta primers). TCRdb's table, derived via immunoSEQ multiplex PCR, lists solely in-frame clones and lacks some. The sample records hundreds of thousands of clones, roughly two thirds being singletons. Source material: PBMCs. The origin of the receptors is a female donor in good health and CMV-seronegative.

This clone occurred a few times. The chain employs TRBV7-8 and TRBJ1-2, with 7 bases lining up with TRBD1. Germline V CDR1 and CDR2: SGHVS, FQNEAQ. This CDR3 is 14 amino acids long. The J segment lost 6 bases and the V segment lost 2 bases, leaving 6 bases of the junction unmatched. CDR3 sequence (DNA): TGTGCCAGCAGCTTATGGGCAGGGGGAGATGGCTACACCTTC. As protein: CASSLWAGGDGYTF.

The chain employs TRBV5-1 and TRBJ1-1; 9 positions match TRBD1. CDR3 length: 13 amino acids. V lost 3 bases and J lost 4; bases outside the gene matches: 1. Looked up from germline, CDR1 is SGHRS and CDR2 is YFSETQ. Here the CDR3 reads CASSWDRATEAFF. The CDR3 DNA sequence: TGCGCCAGCAGCTGGGACAGGGCCACTGAAGCTTTCTTT.

The chain combines TRBV7-6 with TRBJ2-1; D ambiguous. V was trimmed by 2 bases and J by 4 bases, leaving 9 bases between them. Per the germline V gene, CDR1 is SGHVS and CDR2 is FNYEAQ. The CDR3 is 14 amino acids. DNA for the CDR3: TGTGCCAGCAGCTTAAACAGCATTTACAATGAGCAGTTCTTC. Translating gives CASSLNSIYNEQFF.

The chain combines TRBV4-1 with TRBJ2-5, with D hard to call. The assigned J gene may be wrong: the sequence end matches TRBJ2-7 better. Per germline, CDR1 MGHRA and CDR2 YSYEKL. The CDR3 contains 15 residues. CDR3 sequence reads: CASSQVLFPPREQYF. The CDR3 nucleotides read TGCGCCAGCAGCCAAGTACTCTTCCCTCCGCGCGAGCAGTACTTC.

This clone has a handful of counts. V is TRBV25-1 and J is TRBJ1-4; D unresolved. In germline, CDR1 is MGHDK, CDR2 SYGVNS. The CDR3 has 18 amino acids. V was clipped by 0 bases and J by 7 bases, with 21 bases between them. The CDR3 DNA reads TGTGCCAGCAGTGAATATAGGCTGTTTTGGGAGCCCGTTGAAAAACTGTTTTTT. It is translated as CASSEYRLFWEPVEKLFF.

This clone was seen only once. The J gene is TRBJ2-3, the V gene TRBV6-6, with D unclear. The germline CDR1 and CDR2 sequences are MNHNY and SVGAGI (reference sequence). The CDR3 totals 13 residues. Trimming removed 4 bases from V and 6 bases from J, with 11 bases in between. In DNA form, the CDR3 reads TGTGCCAGCAGTTTGAGTGAGCCGGATACGCAGTATTTT. This codes for CASSLSEPDTQYF.

The chain joins TRBV29-1 to TRBJ2-7, with TRBD2 as a possible D gene (5 bases). CDR3 length: 14 amino acids. The V gene lost 6 bases and the J gene lost 4 bases, with 19 bases spanning the gap. Looked up from germline, CDR1 is SQVTM and CDR2 is ANQGSEA. CDR3 bases: TGCAGCGTGGCCTTTCCGGGGAAGCCTTACGAGCAGTACTTC. Amino acids: CSVAFPGKPYEQYF.

The rearrangement uses TRBV10-1 and TRBJ2-5, with a tentative D call TRBD2 (6 bases). The end of the DNA is better explained by TRBJ2-7, so the J call may be wrong. The CDR3 length is 13 residues. Germline assignment: CDR1 WNHNN and CDR2 SYGVQD (reference sequence). CDR3 DNA: TGCGCCAGCAGTGACGGGAGTGAGTACGAGCAGTACTTC. It yields the protein CASSDGSEYEQYF.

This clone was counted only a few times. V gene TRBV5-1 combines with J gene TRBJ1-2, with 8 bases fitting TRBD1. The CDR3 is made up of 18 amino acids. The germline gives CDR1 SGHRS, CDR2 YFSETQ. The trim removed 0 bases at V and 4 bases at J, leaving 14 bases unmatched. The CDR3 here is CASSLDTGGTGRSYGYTF. DNA of the CDR3: TGCGCCAGCAGCTTGGACACCGGCGGGACAGGTAGAAGCTATGGCTACACCTTC.

The chain is built from TRBV11-2 and TRBJ1-1; 8 bases agree with TRBD1. The germline V gene has CDR1 SGHAT and CDR2 FQNNGV. V dropped 3 bases and J dropped 0; count of bases not matched to a gene: 3. This CDR3 has 15 residues. CDR3 sequence: CASSLTGVVNTEAFF. The DNA of the CDR3 is TGTGCCAGCAGCTTGACAGGGGTCGTGAACACTGAAGCTTTCTTT.

This chain links TRBV27 with TRBJ1-2; D remains ambiguous. Trimming stripped 3 bases from V and 7 bases from J, with 12 bases between. The CDR3 runs to 13 residues. From germline, CDR1 is MNHEY and CDR2 SMNVEV (reference sequence). The CDR3 loop reads CASSFTGSGGYTF. The DNA of the CDR3 is TGTGCCAGCAGTTTCACGGGGTCGGGTGGCTACACCTTC.

CDR3 in DNA: TGTGCCAGCAGCCCAAGGACTAGCGGTGCAGATACGCAGTATTTT. Its protein is CASSPRTSGADTQYF. V is TRBV7-6 and J is TRBJ2-3; 10 bases align to TRBD2. Germline V CDR1 and CDR2: SGHVS, FNYEAQ. V trimming: 5 bases; J trimming: 4 bases; junction bases outside the gene matches: 6. The CDR3 is 15 amino acids.

This clone was seen a few times. This chain joins TRBV4-2 and TRBJ2-7; 10 bases map to TRBD2. This CDR3 has 15 amino acids. V gave up 4 bases and J gave up 2 bases; unmatched junction bases: 5. Germline values: CDR1 LGHNA, CDR2 YNFKEQ. Written as DNA, the CDR3 is TGTGCCAGCAGCCCTCTAGCGGGAGCTCCCTACGAGCAGTACTTC. Its protein product is CASSPLAGAPYEQYF.

The CDR3, as DNA: TGCGCCAGCAGAGGAATAGCCGGGAGAGAGACCCAGTACTTC. It codes for CASRGIAGRETQYF. This rearrangement joins TRBV10-2 to TRBJ2-5; a weak D match, TRBD2 (6 bases). Germline lookup yields CDR1 WSHSY and CDR2 SAAADI. The CDR3 sequence is 14 residues long. V lost 6 bases and J lost 4, with 15 bases in between.

The chain couples TRBV15 to TRBJ2-7; a possible D gene is TRBD2 (5 bases). The CDR3 consists of 12 residues. Germline CDR1 and CDR2: LNHNV and YYDKDF (reference sequence). The ends were cut back, 2 bases at V and 6 bases at J, with 8 bases in the middle. The CDR3 spells CATSRWESEQYF. As DNA, the CDR3 is TGTGCCACCAGCAGATGGGAGAGCGAGCAGTACTTC.

This clone was seen just once. The chain recombines TRBV6-5 with TRBJ1-1; D ambiguous. CDR3 length equals 15 residues. Germline V lookup: CDR1 MNHEY, CDR2 SVGAGI. V was cut by 0 bases and J by 4 bases, with 12 bases left in between. The CDR3 DNA follows: TGTGCCAGCAGTTACTCGGCGGGAGTAGGCACTGAAGCTTTCTTT. It encodes CASSYSAGVGTEAFF.